This TCR beta chain originates from a study of control samples from healthy donors and cancer patients. Assay used: immunoSEQ multiplex PCR; TCRdb lists only in-frame clones, some missing. The sample gives around 140,000 clones, around nine tenths of which show up once; roughly 7.8% is in the top ten. The source is a man aged 50 to 59 with head and neck cancer. The specimen was PBMCs.

The CDR3 nucleotides read TGTGCCAGCAGCCAAGCACGGGGGGAGCTGTTTTTT. As protein: CASSQARGELFF. The genes are TRBV3-1 (or the pseudogene TRBV3-2) and TRBJ2-2; D remains unclear. Per germline, CDR1 LGHDT and CDR2 YNNKEL (reference sequence). V was clipped by 1 base and J by 8 bases, with 5 bases between them. CDR3 length equals 12 residues.